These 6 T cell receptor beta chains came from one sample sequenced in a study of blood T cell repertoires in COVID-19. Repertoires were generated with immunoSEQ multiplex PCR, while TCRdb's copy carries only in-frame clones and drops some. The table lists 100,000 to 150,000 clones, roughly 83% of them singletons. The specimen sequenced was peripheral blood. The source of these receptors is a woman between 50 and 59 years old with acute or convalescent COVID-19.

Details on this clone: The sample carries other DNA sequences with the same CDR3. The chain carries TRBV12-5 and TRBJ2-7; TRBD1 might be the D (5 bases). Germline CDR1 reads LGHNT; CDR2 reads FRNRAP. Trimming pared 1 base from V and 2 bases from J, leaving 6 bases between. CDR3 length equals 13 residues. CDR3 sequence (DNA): TGTGCTAGTGGTTTGGCAGGGACCTACGAGCAGTACTTC. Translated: CASGLAGTYEQYF.

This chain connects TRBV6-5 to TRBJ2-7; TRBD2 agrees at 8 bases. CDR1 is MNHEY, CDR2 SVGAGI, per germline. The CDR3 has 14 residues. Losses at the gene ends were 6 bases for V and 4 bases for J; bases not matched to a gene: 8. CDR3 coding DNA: TGTGCCAGCAGAACGGGGGGGCCAGTATACGAGCAGTACTTC. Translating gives CASRTGGPVYEQYF.

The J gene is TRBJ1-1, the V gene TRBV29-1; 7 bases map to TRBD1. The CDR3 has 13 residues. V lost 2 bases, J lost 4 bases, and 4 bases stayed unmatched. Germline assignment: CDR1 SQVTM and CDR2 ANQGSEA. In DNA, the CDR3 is TGCAGCGTTGAAAGACAGGGTGGCACTGAAGCTTTCTTT. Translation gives CSVERQGGTEAFF.

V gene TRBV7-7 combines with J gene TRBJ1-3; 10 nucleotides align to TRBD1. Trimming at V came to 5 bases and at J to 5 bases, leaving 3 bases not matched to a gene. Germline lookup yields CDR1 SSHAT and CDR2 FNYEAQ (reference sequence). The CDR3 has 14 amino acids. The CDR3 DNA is TGTGCCAGCAGCGAGGGACAGGGGAGAAACACCATATATTTT. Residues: CASSEGQGRNTIYF.

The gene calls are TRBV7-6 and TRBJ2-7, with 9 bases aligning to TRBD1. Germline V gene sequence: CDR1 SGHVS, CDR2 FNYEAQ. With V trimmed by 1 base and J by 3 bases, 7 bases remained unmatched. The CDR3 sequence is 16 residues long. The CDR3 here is CASSLGQWDRDYEQYF. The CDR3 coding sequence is TGTGCCAGCAGCTTAGGGCAGTGGGACAGGGACTACGAGCAGTACTTC.

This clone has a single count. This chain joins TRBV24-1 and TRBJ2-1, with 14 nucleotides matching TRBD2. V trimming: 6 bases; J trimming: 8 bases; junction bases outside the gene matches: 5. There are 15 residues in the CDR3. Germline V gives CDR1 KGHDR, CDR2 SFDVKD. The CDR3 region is CATSMGLAGVYEQFF. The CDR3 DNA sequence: TGTGCCACCAGTATGGGACTAGCGGGGGTCTATGAGCAGTTCTTC.